A single sample is the source of the 3 T cell receptor beta chains below, sequenced in a study of blood T cell repertoires in COVID-19. The assay was immunoSEQ multiplex PCR, and TCRdb's table has in-frame clones only and misses some. The repertoire has 130,000 to 150,000 clones, more than 80% of them found once; the top ten carry about 7%. Sequenced: peripheral blood. All receptors derive from a human donor in a cohort sampled during active COVID-19.

Remarks on this clone: The conserved closing phenylalanine or tryptophan is absent in this CDR3, likely reflecting a read error. The DNA is left out, because the CDR3 cannot be placed on it with certainty; the CDR3 is given as TCRdb lists it. This chain joins TRBV15 and TRBJ2-7; TRBD1 was called by the table and not checked on the DNA. The germline CDR1 and CDR2 sequences are LNHNV and YYDKDF (reference sequence). The CDR3 length equals 11 residues, ends included. The CDR3: CATSRGPGSPL.

The V gene is TRBV7-9, the J gene TRBJ1-3; D is uncertain. The germline V gene encodes CDR1 SEHNR and CDR2 FQNEAQ (reference sequence). The CDR3 is 13 amino acids. V was clipped by 5 bases and J by 2 bases, with 7 bases between them. Here the CDR3 reads CASSTGAGNTIYF. The CDR3 DNA sequence: TGTGCCAGCAGCACCGGAGCTGGAAACACCATATATTTT.

This clone was seen just once. The chain combines TRBV7-2 with TRBJ2-6; D gene ambiguous. Trimming took off 0 bases at V and 0 bases at J, with 6 bases between the two ends. The CDR3 is 16 residues long. The germline V gene has CDR1 SGHTA and CDR2 FQGNSA. Here the CDR3 reads CASSLAQFSGANVLTF. The CDR3 DNA follows: TGTGCCAGCAGCTTAGCGCAGTTCTCTGGGGCCAACGTCCTGACTTTC.